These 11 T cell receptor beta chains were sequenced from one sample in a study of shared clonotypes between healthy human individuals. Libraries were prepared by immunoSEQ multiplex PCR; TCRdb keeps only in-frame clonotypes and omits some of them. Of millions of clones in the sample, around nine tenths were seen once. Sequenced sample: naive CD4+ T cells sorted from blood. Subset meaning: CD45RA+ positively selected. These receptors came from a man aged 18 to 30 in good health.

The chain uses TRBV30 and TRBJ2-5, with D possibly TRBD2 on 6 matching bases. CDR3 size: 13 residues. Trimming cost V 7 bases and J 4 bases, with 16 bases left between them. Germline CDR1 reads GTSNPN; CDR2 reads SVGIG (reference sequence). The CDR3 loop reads CASVVLAGETQYF. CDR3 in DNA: TGTGCCTCCGTTGTACTAGCCGGAGAGACCCAGTACTTC.

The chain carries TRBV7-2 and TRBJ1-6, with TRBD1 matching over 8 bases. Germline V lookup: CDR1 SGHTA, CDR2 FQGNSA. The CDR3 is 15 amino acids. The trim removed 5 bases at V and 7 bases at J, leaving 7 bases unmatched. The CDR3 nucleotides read TGTGCCAGCAGCACAGGGGGGCGAGGAAATTCACCCCTCCACTTT. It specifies CASSTGGRGNSPLHF.

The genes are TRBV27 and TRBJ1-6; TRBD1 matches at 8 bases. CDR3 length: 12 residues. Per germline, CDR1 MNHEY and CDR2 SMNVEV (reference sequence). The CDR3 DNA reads TGTGCTGCCAGGGGGCTCCATTCACCCCTCCACTTT. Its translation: CAARGLHSPLHF.

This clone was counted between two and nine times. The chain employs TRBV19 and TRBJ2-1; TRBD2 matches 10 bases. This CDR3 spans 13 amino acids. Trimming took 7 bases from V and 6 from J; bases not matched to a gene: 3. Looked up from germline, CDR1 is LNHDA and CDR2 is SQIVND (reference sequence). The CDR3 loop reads CASIASGSNEQFF. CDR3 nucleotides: TGTGCCAGTATCGCTAGCGGGAGCAATGAGCAGTTCTTC.

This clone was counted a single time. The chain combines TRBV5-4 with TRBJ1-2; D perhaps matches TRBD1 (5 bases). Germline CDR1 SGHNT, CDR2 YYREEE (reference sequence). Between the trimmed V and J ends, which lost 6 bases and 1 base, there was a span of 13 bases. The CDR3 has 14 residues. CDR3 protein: CASTEDSYNYGYTF. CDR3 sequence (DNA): TGTGCCAGCACCGAAGACAGTTATAACTATGGCTACACCTTC.

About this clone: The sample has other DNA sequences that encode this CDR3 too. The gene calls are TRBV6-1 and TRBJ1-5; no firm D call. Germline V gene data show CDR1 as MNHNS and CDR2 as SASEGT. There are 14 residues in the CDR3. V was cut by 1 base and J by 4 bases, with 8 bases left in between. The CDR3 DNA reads TGTGCCAGCAGTGAAGTGGGCTGGAATCAGCCCCAGCATTTT. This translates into CASSEVGWNQPQHF.

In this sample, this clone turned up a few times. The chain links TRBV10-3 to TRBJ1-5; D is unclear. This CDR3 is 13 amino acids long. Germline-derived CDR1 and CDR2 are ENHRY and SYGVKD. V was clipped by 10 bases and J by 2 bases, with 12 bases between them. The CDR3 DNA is TGTGCCACCCGGCTCTATGGCAATCAGCCCCAGCATTTT. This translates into CATRLYGNQPQHF.

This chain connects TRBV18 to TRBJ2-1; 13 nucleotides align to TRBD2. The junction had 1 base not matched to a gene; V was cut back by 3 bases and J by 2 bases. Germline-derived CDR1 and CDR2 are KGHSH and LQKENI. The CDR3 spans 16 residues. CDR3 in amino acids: CASSPTSGGPYNEQFF. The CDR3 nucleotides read TGTGCCAGCTCACCGACTAGCGGGGGGCCCTACAATGAGCAGTTCTTC.

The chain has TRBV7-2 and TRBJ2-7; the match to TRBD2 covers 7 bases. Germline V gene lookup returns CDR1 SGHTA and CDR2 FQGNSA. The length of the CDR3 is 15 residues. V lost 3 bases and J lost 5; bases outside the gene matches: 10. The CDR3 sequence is CASSFRDYERDEQYF. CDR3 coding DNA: TGTGCCAGCAGCTTCCGGGACTACGAGCGGGACGAGCAGTACTTC.

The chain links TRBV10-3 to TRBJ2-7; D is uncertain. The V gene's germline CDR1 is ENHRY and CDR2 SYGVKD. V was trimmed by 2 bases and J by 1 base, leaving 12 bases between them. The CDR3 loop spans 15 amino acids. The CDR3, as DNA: TGTGCCATCAGTGAGCAGATCCTGAATTCCTACGAGCAGTACTTC. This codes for CAISEQILNSYEQYF.

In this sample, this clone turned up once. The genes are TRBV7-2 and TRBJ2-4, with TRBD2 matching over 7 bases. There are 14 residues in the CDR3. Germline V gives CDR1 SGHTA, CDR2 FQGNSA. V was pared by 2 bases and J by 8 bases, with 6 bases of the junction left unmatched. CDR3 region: CASSLRYRGDIQYF. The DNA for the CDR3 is TGTGCCAGCAGCTTAAGGTATCGGGGGGACATTCAGTACTTC.